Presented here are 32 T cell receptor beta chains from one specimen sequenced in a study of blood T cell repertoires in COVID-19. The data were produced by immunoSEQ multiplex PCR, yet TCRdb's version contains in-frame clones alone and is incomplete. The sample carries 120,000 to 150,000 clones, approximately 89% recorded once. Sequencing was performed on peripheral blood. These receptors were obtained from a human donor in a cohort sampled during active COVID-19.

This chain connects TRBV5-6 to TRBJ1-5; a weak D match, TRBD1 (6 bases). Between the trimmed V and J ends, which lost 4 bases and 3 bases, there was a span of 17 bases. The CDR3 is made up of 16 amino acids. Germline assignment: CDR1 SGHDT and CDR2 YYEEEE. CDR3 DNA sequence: TGTGCCAGCAGCCCCTCAGGACAGACCATCAATCAGCCCCAGCATTTT. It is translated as CASSPSGQTINQPQHF.

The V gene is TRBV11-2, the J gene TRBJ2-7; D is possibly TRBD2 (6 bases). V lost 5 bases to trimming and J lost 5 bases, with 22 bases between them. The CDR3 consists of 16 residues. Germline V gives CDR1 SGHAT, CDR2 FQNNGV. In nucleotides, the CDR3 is TGTGCCAGCAGCCCCCTCCGGGGGATTAACCCCCACGAGCAGTACTTC. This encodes CASSPLRGINPHEQYF.

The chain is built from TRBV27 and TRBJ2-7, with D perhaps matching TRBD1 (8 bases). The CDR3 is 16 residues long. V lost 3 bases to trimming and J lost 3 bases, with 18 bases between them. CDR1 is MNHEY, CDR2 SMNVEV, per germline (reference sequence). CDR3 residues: CASSFSAGQEIYEQYF. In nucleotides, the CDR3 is TGTGCCAGCAGTTTTTCAGCGGGACAGGAAATCTACGAGCAGTACTTC.

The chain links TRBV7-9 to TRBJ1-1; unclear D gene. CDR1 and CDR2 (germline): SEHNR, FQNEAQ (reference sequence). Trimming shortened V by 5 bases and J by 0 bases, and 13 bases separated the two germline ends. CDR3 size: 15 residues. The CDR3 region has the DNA TGTGCCAGCAGCCTAAATACGGGGTTGAACACTGAAGCTTTCTTT. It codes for CASSLNTGLNTEAFF.

As DNA, the CDR3 is TGTGCCAGCAGCGCCGGACAGTGGGGGACTGAAGCTTTCTTT. It is translated as CASSAGQWGTEAFF. The chain employs TRBV11-3 and TRBJ1-1; tentatively, D is TRBD1 (6 bases). With 5 bases removed from V and 5 bases from J, the gap between germline ends came to 15 bases. CDR1 is SGHNT and CDR2 is YENEEA in the germline V gene. The CDR3 spans 14 residues.

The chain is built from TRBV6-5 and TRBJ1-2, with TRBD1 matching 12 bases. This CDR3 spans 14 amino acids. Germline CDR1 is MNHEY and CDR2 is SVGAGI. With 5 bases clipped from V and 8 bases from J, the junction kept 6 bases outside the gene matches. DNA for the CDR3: TGTGCCAGCAGTCCCGGGACAGGGGGCGCGGGCTACACCTTC. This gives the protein CASSPGTGGAGYTF.

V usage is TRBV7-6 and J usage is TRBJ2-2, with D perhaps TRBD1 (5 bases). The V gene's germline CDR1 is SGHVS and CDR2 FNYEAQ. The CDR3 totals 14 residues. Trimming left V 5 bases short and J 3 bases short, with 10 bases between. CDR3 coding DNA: TGTGCCAGCAGCGAGAGACAGCACACCGGGGAGCTGTTTTTT. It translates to CASSERQHTGELFF.

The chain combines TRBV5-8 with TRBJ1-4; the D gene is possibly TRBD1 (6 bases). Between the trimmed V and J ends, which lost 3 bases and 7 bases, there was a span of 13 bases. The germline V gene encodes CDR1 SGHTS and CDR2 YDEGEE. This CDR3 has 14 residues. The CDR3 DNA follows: TGTGCCAGCAGCTACAGGGAACAGGGTGAAAAACTGTTTTTT. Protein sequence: CASSYREQGEKLFF. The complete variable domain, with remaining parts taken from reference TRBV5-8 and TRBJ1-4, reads EAGVTQSPTHLIKTRGQQATLRCSPISGHTSVYWYQQALGLGLQFLLWYDEGEERNRGNFPPRFSGRQFPNYSSELNVNALELEDSALYLCASSYREQGEKLFFGSGTQLSVL.

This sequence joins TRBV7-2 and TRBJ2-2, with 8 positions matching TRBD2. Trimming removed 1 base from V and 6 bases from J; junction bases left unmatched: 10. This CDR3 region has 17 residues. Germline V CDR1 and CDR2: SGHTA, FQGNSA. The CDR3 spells CASSLGGSGGPAGELFF. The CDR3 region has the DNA TGTGCCAGCAGCTTAGGTGGATCGGGGGGGCCTGCCGGGGAGCTGTTTTTT.

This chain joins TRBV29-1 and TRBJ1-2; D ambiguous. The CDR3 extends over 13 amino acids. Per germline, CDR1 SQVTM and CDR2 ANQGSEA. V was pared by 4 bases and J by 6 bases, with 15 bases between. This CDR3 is CSVVVRLPDGYTF. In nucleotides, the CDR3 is TGCAGCGTTGTCGTCAGGCTGCCGGATGGCTACACCTTC.

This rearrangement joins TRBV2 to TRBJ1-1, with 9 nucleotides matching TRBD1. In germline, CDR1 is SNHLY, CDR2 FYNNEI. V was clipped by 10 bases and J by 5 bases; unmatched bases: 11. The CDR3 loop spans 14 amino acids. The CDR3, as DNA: TGTGCCACGGATCTACAGGGGGCAAAGACTGAAGCTTTCTTT. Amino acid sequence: CATDLQGAKTEAFF. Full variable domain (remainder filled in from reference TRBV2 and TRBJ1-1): EPEVTQTPSHQVTQMGQEVILRCVPISNHLYFYWYRQILGQKVEFLVSFYNNEISEKSEIFDDQFSVERPDGSNFTLKIRSTKLEDSAMYFCATDLQGAKTEAFFGQGTRLTVV.

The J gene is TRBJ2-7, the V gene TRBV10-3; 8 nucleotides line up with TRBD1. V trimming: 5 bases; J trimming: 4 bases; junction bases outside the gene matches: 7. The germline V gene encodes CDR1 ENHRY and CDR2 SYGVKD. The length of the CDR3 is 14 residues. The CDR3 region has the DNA TGTGCCATCAGTAGCGGACAGGGTTCGTACGAGCAGTACTTC. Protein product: CAISSGQGSYEQYF.

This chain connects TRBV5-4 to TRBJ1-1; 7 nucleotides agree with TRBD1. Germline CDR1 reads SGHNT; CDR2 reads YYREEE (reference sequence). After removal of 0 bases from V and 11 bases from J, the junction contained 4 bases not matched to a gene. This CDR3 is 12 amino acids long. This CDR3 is CASSLEGAGAFF. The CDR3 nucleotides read TGTGCCAGCAGCTTGGAGGGGGCGGGGGCTTTCTTT.

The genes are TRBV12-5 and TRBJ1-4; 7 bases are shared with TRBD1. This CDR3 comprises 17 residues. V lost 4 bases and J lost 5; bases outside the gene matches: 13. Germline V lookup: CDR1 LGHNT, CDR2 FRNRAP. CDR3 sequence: CASGSTFGTVGNEKLFF. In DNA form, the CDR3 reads TGTGCTAGTGGTTCAACCTTCGGGACAGTTGGAAATGAAAAACTGTTTTTT. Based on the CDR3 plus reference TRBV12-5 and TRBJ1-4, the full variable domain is DARVTQTPRHKVTEMGQEVTMRCQPILGHNTVFWYRQTMMQGLELLAYFRNRAPLDDSGMPKDRFSAEMPDATLATLKIQPSEPRDSAVYFCASGSTFGTVGNEKLFFGSGTQLSVL.

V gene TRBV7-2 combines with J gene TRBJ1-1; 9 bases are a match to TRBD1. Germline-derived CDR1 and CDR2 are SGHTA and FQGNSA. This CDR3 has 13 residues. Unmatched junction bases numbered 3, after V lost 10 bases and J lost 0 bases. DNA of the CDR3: TGTGCCACCGGGGACAGGGTGAACACTGAAGCTTTCTTT. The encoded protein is CATGDRVNTEAFF. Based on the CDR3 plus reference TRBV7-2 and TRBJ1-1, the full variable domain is GAGVSQSPSNKVTEKGKDVELRCDPISGHTALYWYRQSLGQGLEFLIYFQGNSAPDKSGLPSDRFSAERTGGSVSTLTIQRTQQEDSAVYLCATGDRVNTEAFFGQGTRLTVV.

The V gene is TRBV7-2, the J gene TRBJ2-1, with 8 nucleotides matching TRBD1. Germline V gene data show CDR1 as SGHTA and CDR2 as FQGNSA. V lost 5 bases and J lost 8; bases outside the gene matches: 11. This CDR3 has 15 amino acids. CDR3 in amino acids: CASSQHRDRSYEQFF. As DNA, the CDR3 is TGTGCCAGCAGCCAGCACCGGGACAGGAGCTATGAGCAGTTCTTC.

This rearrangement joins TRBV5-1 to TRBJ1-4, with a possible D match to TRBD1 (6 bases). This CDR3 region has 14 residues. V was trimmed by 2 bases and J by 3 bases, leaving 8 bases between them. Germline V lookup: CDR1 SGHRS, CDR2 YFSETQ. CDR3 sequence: CASSFAGANEKLFF. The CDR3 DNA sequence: TGCGCCAGCAGCTTCGCAGGGGCTAATGAAAAACTGTTTTTT.

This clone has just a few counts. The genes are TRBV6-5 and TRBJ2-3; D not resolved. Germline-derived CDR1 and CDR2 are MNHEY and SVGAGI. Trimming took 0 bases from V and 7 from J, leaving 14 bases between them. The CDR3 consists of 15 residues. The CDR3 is CASSYSFQEMHTQYF. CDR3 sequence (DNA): TGTGCCAGCAGTTACTCGTTTCAAGAGATGCATACGCAGTATTTT.

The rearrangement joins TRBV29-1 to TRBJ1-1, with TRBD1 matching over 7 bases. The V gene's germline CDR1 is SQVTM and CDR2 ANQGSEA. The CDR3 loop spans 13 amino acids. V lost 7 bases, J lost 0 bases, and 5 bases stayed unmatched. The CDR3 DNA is TGCAGCGCCGAAAGGGGGCTGAACACTGAAGCTTTCTTT. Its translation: CSAERGLNTEAFF.

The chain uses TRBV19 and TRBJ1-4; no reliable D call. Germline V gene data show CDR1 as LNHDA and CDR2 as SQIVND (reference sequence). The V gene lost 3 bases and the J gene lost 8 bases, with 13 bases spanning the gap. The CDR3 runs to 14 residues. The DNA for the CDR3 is TGTGCCAGTAGTATCCAGGATTTAGGAGAAAAACTGTTTTTT. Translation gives CASSIQDLGEKLFF.

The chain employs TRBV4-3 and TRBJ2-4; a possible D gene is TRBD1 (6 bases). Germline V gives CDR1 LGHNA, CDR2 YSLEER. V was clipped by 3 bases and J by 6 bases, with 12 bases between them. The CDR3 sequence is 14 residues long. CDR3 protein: CASSHVGQLNIQYF. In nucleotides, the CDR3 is TGCGCCAGCAGCCACGTCGGACAGTTAAACATTCAGTACTTC.

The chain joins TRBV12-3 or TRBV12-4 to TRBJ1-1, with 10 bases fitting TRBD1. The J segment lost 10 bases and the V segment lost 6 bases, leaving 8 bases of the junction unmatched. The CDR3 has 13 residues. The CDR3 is CASRPTGGVRAFF. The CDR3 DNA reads TGTGCCAGCAGACCGACAGGGGGCGTGAGAGCTTTCTTT.

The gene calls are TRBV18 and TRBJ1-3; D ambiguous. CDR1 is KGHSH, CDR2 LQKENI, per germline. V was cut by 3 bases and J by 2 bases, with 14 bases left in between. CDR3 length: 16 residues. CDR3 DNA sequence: TGTGCCAGCTCACCTGAAGCCTGGAGGGCTGGAAACACCATATATTTT. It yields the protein CASSPEAWRAGNTIYF.

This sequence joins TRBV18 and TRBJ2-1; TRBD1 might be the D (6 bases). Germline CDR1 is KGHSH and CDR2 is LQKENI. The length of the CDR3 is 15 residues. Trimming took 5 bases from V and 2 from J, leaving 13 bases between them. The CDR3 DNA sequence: TGTGCCAGCTCAGGGGGCAGGGGCACCTACAATGAGCAGTTCTTC. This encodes CASSGGRGTYNEQFF.

CDR3 sequence reads: CASSLTPGQSYNEQFF. The CDR3 DNA follows: TGTGCCAGCAGCTTAACCCCGGGACAGTCCTACAATGAGCAGTTCTTC. The chain joins TRBV7-3 to TRBJ2-1, with TRBD1 matching over 7 bases. The V segment lost 0 bases and the J segment 1 base; nucleotides outside the gene matches: 3. The CDR3 loop spans 16 amino acids. Germline V gene sequence: CDR1 SGHTA, CDR2 FQGTGA.

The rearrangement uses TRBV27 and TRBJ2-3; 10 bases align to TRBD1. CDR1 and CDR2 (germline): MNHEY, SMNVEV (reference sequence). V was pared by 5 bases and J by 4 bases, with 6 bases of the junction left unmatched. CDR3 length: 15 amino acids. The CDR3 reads CASSDRGPFADTQYF. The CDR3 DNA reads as TGTGCCAGCAGTGACAGGGGGCCATTTGCAGATACGCAGTATTTT.

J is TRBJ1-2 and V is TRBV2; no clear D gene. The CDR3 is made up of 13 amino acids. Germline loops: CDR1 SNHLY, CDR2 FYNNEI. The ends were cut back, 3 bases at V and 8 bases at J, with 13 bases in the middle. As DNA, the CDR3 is TGTGCCAGCAGTGATGTGCCGGGTGGCGGCTACACCTTC. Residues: CASSDVPGGGYTF. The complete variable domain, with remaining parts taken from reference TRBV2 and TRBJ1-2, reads EPEVTQTPSHQVTQMGQEVILRCVPISNHLYFYWYRQILGQKVEFLVSFYNNEISEKSEIFDDQFSVERPDGSNFTLKIRSTKLEDSAMYFCASSDVPGGGYTFGSGTRLTVV.

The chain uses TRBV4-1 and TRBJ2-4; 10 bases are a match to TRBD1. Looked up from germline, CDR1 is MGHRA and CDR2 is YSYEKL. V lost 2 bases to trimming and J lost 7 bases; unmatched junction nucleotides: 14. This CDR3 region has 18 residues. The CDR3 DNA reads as TGCGCCAGCAGCCAATTCGGGACAGGGGTTCCAGGGGGTAACATTCAGTACTTC. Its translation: CASSQFGTGVPGGNIQYF.

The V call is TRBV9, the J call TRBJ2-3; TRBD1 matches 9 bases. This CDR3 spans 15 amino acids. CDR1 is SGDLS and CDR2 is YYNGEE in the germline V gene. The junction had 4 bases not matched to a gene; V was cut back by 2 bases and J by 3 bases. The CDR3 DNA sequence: TGTGCCAGCAGCGTCCCACAGGGGGCAACAGATACGCAGTATTTT. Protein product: CASSVPQGATDTQYF.

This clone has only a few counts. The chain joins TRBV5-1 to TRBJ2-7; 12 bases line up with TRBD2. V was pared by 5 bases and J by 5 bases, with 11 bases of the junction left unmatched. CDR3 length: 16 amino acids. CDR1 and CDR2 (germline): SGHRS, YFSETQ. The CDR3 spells CASSWASGGARNEQYF. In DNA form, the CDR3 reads TGCGCCAGCAGTTGGGCTAGCGGGGGGGCCAGGAACGAGCAGTACTTC.

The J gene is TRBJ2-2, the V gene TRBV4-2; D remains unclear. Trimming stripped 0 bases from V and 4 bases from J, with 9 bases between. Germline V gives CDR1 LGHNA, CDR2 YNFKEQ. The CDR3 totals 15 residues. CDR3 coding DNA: TGTGCCAGCAGCCAAGATAGGCTAGTCACCGGGGAGCTGTTTTTT. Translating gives CASSQDRLVTGELFF.

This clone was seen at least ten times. CDR3 coding DNA: TGTGCCAGCAGTGAAATCGCCCGGAATGAAAAACTGTTTTTT. Translation gives CASSEIARNEKLFF. The J gene is TRBJ1-4, the V gene TRBV2, with unresolved D. CDR1 is SNHLY and CDR2 is FYNNEI in the germline V gene. Deletions cut 2 bases from V and 5 bases from J, with 9 bases between. This CDR3 spans 14 amino acids.